This T cell receptor (beta chain) was sequenced in a study of blood T cell repertoires in COVID-19. Study information: Sites across the United States, Italy and Spain contributed samples from acute and convalescent COVID-19.

V lost 4 bases and J lost 8; bases outside the gene matches: 10. Germline assignment: CDR1 LGHNA and CDR2 YNFKEQ. The CDR3 contains 14 residues. In the study's own analysis: The authors estimated nucleated cell counts from reference gene primer amplification. Clones were sequenced by immunoSEQ multiplex PCR, and TCRdb holds only the in-frame ones, with some missing. V and J calls and clone size are as listed in that table; D and trimming were resolved from the DNA. This table has a few hundred thousand clones, roughly 80% appearing once. This receptor was obtained from a woman between 18 and 29 years old with acute or convalescent COVID-19. V usage is TRBV4-2 and J usage is TRBJ1-2; TRBD1 matches 7 bases. Sequenced: peripheral blood. The CDR3: CASSPGTEQRGYTF. For the CDR3, the DNA is TGTGCCAGCAGCCCAGGGACAGAACAACGGGGCTACACCTTC.